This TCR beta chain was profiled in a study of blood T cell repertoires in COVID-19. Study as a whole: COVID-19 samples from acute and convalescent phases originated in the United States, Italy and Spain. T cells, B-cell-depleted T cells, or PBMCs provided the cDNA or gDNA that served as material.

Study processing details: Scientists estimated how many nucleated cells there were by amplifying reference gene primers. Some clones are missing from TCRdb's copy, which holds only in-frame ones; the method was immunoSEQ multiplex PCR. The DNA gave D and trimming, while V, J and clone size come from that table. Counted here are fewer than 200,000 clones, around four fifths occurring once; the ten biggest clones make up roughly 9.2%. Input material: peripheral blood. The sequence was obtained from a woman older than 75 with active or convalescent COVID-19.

This chain's CDR3 is CASADTPNSPLHF. DNA for the CDR3: TGTGCCAGTGCGGACACCCCGAATTCACCCCTCCACTTT. The V call is TRBV19, the J call TRBJ1-6; D is perhaps TRBD1 (5 bases). Germline V gene lookup returns CDR1 LNHDA and CDR2 SQIVND (reference sequence). This CDR3 contains 13 residues. Trimming left V 8 bases short and J 7 bases short, with 12 bases between.